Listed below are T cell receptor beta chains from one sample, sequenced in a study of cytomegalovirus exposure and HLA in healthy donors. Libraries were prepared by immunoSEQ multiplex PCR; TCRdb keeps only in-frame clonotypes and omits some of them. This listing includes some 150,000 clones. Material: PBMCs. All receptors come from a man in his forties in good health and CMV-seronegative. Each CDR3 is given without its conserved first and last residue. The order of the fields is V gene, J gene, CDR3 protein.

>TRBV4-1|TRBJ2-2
ASSRVRDRGRIGELF
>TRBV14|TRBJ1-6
ASSQARGGFYNSPLH
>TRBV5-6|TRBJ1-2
ASSLTEVRGT
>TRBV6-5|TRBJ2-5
ASSYSMVLRETQY
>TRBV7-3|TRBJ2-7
ASSYQGGSSYEQY
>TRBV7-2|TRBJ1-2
ASSLVADLKGYT
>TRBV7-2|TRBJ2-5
ASSLVSGRSQETQY
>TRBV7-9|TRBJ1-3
ASGGTGAGNTIY
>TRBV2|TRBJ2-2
ASRGTGGTGELF
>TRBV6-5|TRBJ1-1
ASSYRLNTEAF
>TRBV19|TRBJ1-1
ASSRTGTEAF
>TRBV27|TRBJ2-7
ATIDRDSYEQY
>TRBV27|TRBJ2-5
ASSPGTDGLAYQETQY
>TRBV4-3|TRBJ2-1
ASSQSPAGGVNEQF
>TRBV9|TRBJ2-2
ASSVGGPGGTGELF
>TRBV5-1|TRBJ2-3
ASSLDASVGTDTQY
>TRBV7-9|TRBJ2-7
ASSLGRGGGSDEQY
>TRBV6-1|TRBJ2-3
AGGSGKLSTDTQY
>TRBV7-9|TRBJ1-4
ASSIRQGAEEKLF
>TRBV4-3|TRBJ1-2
ASSQELGDREGGYT
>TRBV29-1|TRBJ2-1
SGAAGASSYNEQF
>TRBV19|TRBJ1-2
ASAFSGTGSFGYT
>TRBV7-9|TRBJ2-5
ASTLYREETQY
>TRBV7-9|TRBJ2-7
ASSLSTGVYEQY
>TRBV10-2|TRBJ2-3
ASSESTGGTDTQY
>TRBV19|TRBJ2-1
ASSTLAGGLNEQF
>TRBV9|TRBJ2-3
ASSFRQGGTDTQY
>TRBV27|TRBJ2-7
ASRTFRDRGYEQY
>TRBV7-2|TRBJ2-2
ASSPSGGATGELF
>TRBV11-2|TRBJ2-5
ASSSLQGGYQETQY
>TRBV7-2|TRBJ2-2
ASSLRRGGTGELF
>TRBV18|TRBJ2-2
ASSPGTANTGELF
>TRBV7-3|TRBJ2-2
ASSLAPTGGGTGELF
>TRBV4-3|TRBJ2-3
ASSQVIGGHTDTQY
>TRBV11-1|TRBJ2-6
ASSHRGLTGANVLT
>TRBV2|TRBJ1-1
ASSGDTGGTEAF
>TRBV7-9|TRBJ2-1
ASSQDRILPHNEQF
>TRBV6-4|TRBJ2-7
ASSQDSFSYEQY
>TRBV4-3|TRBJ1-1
ASSLQGVTEAF
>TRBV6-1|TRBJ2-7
ASRGSDRPLYEQY
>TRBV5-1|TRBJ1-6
ASSLGVRVVNSPLH
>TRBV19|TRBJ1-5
ASSIGDRGVGNQPQH
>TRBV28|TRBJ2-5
ASTSPKETQY
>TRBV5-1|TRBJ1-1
ASSSGSWNTEAF
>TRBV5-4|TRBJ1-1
ASSPPGQNTEAF
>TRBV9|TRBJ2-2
ASSVRQGANTGELF
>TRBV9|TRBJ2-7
ASSPGDSGVGYYEQY
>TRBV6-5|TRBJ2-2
ASRRDRFNTGELF
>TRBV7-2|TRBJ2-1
ASSLAGSSYNEQF
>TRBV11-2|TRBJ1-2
ASSFSRGGGYT
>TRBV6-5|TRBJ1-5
ASAGGVGNQPQH
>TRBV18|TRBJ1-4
ASSPSTDRGKLF
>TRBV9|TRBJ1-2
ASSATGTGGYGYT
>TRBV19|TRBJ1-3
ASSISSPGNTIY
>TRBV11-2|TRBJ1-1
ASTVTGGAF
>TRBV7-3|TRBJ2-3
ASSLLPGLATNTQY
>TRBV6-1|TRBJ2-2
ASSWRTNTGELF